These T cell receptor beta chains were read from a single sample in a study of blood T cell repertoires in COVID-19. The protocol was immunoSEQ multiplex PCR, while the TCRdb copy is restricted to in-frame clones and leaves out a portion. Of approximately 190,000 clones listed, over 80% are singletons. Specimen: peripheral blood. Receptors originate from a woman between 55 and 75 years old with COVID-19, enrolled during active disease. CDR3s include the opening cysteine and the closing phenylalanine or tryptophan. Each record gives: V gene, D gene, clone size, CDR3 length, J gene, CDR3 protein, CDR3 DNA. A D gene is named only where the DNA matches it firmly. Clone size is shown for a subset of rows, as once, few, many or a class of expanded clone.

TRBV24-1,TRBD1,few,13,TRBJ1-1,CATSDYRGTEAFF,TGTGCCACCAGTGACTACAGGGGGACTGAAGCTTTCTTT
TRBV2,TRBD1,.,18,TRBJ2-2,CASILEGGLTANTGELFF,TGTGCCAGCATACTGGAAGGGGGCCTAACAGCTAACACCGGGGAGCTGTTTTTT
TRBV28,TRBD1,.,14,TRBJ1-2,CASRLPGQGNGYTF,TGTGCCAGCAGGCTTCCTGGACAGGGAAATGGCTACACCTTC
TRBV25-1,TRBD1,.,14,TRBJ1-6,CASSEDRVVSPLHF,TGTGCCAGCAGTGAGGACAGGGTGGTATCACCCCTCCACTTT
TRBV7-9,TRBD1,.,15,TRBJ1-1,CASSNGTGELVEAFF,TGTGCCAGCAGCAATGGGACAGGGGAATTGGTTGAAGCTTTCTTT
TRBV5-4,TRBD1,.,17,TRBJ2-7,CASSSRLGTGRAYEQYF,TGTGCCAGCAGCTCGCGCCTTGGGACAGGGAGGGCCTACGAGCAGTACTTC
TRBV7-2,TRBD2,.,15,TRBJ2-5,CASSLDSSGQETQYF,TGTGCCAGCAGCTTAGACTCTAGCGGCCAAGAGACCCAGTACTTC
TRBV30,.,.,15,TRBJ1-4,CAWSVPRTTNEKLFF,TGTGCCTGGAGTGTACCCAGAACAACTAATGAAAAACTGTTTTTT
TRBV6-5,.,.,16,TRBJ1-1,CASSYRRFGWNTEAFF,TGTGCCAGCAGTTACCGGAGGTTCGGTTGGAACACTGAAGCTTTCTTT
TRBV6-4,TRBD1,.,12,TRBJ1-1,CASSGAGTGTFF,TGTGCCAGCAGTGGGGCCGGGACAGGGACTTTCTTT
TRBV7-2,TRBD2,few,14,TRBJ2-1,CASSPGRFRHEQFF,TGTGCCAGCAGCCCCGGGAGGTTTCGACATGAGCAGTTCTTC
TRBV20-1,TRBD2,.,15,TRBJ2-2,CSASGYSGSTGELFF,TGCAGTGCTAGTGGGTACAGCGGGAGCACCGGGGAGCTGTTTTTT
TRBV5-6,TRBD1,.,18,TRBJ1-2,CASSLRGTADFRYYGYTF,TGTGCCAGCAGCTTGAGGGGGACAGCCGATTTCCGCTACTATGGCTACACCTTC
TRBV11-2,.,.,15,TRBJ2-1,CASASRGRGGSEQFF,TGTGCCAGCGCCTCCAGAGGGCGGGGTGGGAGTGAGCAGTTCTTC
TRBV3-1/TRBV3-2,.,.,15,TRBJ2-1,CASSQDGATYNEQFF,TGTGCCAGCAGCCAAGATGGGGCCACCTACAATGAGCAGTTCTTC
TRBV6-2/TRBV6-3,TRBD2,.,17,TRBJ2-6,CASSYASGRAGANVLTF,TGTGCCAGCAGTTACGCTAGCGGGAGAGCCGGGGCCAACGTCCTGACTTTC
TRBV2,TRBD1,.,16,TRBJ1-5,CASSKGDRGVGQPQHF,TGTGCCAGCAGTAAAGGGGACAGGGGGGTTGGTCAGCCCCAGCATTTT
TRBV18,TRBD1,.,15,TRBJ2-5,CASSPGQGAEETQYF,TGTGCCAGCTCACCTGGACAGGGGGCGGAAGAGACCCAGTACTTC
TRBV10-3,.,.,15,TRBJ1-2,CAISPAGNPSYGYTF,TGTGCCATCAGTCCCGCAGGGAACCCATCCTATGGCTACACCTTC
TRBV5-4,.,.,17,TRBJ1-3,CASSLEAGGVPGNTIYF,TGTGCCAGCAGCTTGGAGGCGGGGGGGGTACCTGGAAACACCATATATTTT
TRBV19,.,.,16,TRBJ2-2,CASSMSGLRNTGELFF,TGTGCCAGTAGTATGAGCGGACTACGGAACACCGGGGAGCTGTTTTTT
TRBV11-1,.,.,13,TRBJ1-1,CASSRSGNTEAFF,TGTGCCAGCAGCCGTAGTGGGAACACTGAAGCTTTCTTT
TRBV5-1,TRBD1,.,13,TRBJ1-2,CASSPGQNYGYTF,TGCGCCAGCAGCCCGGGACAGAACTATGGCTACACCTTC
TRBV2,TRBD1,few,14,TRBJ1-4,CASSGQGTNEKLFF,TGTGCCAGCAGCGGACAGGGTACTAATGAAAAACTGTTTTTT
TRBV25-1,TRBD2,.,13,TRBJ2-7,CASSEGPGGEQYF,TGTGCCAGCAGTGAAGGTCCGGGAGGCGAGCAGTACTTC